The clone carrying this T cell receptor (beta chain) has more than one count but fewer than ten. Antigen specificity is unknown. This CDR3 comprises 15 residues. Germline lookup yields CDR1 SGHAT and CDR2 FQNNGV. Between the trimmed V and J ends, which lost 5 bases and 0 bases, there was a span of 11 bases. RNA transcripts were the source from which TCR beta CDR3 regions were amplified. An initial RT-PCR round employing HTBI primers preceded a second-round multiplex PCR. TCRdb ran MiXCR on the multiplex PCR reads and lists one entry per CDR3 protein. The data hold more than 1,000,000 distinct CDR3 sequences, with about 35% observed a single time. These data come from a study of Graves' ophthalmopathy and Graves' hyperthyroidism. For the study at large: Absence of ophthalmopathy within 18 months of follow-up defined stable hyperthyroidism. Study-wide points: Detection in blood was also observed for most expanded thyroid clonotypes above 0.001 frequency. Stable hyperthyroidism and ophthalmopathy were told apart by a 13-signature model, which achieved 87.88% sensitivity and over 65% specificity. The model flagged ophthalmopathy progression at more than 70% sensitivity and 72% to 85% specificity.

The TCR sequence derives from an adult man with Graves' hyperthyroidism. The chain carries TRBV11-2 and TRBJ2-1; D may be TRBD1 (6 bases). The sequenced material came from peripheral blood or thyroid tissue (not recorded which). The CDR3 sequence: CASSQTGSSYNEQFF. CDR3 DNA: TGTGCCAGCAGCCAAACAGGGAGCTCCTACAATGAGCAGTTCTTC.